This is a list of T cell receptor beta chains from one sample in a study of blood T cell repertoires in COVID-19. Sequenced by immunoSEQ multiplex PCR; TCRdb stores in-frame clones only, minus some. The sample lists more than 80,000 clones, 71% occurring once. Input material: peripheral blood. These receptors came from a human donor with acute or convalescent COVID-19. The donor label of this sample is uncertain. Both conserved end residues are part of each CDR3. The D gene is left open where the match is weak. Some rows mark clone size as missing; the rest say once, few, many or name a class of expanded clone.

abundance: NA; v_gene: TRBV13; j_gene: TRBJ1-1; d_gene: TRBD1; CDR3aa: CASSLFLRDSLNTEAFF; CDR3nt: TGTGCCAGCAGCTTATTTCTCCGGGACAGCCTGAACACTGAAGCTTTCTTT
abundance: NA; v_gene: TRBV27; j_gene: TRBJ1-2; d_gene: TRBD1; CDR3aa: CASSLSGTGGLDGYTF; CDR3nt: TGTGCCAGCAGTTTAAGTGGGACAGGGGGCCTCGATGGCTACACCTTC
abundance: few; v_gene: TRBV7-3; j_gene: TRBJ2-3; d_gene: TRBD2; CDR3aa: CASSFGGLAGGTDTQYF; CDR3nt: TGTGCCAGCAGCTTCGGTGGACTAGCGGGGGGAACAGATACGCAGTATTTT
abundance: NA; v_gene: TRBV5-4; j_gene: TRBJ2-1; d_gene: TRBD2; CDR3aa: CASSSRGVYEQFF; CDR3nt: TGTGCCAGCAGCTCACGGGGGGTTTATGAGCAGTTCTTC
abundance: NA; v_gene: TRBV6-1; j_gene: TRBJ1-6; d_gene: NA; CDR3aa: CASSDYARTNSPLHF; CDR3nt: TGTGCCAGCAGTGATTATGCCAGAACGAATTCACCCCTCCACTTT
abundance: NA; v_gene: TRBV5-1; j_gene: TRBJ1-5; d_gene: TRBD1; CDR3aa: CASSLGTGGIQPQHF; CDR3nt: TGCGCCAGCAGCTTGGGGACAGGGGGCATTCAGCCCCAGCATTTT
abundance: NA; v_gene: TRBV7-6; j_gene: TRBJ1-1; d_gene: TRBD1; CDR3aa: CASSNQQGAAEAFF; CDR3nt: TGTGCCAGCAGCAATCAACAGGGGGCCGCTGAAGCTTTCTTT
abundance: NA; v_gene: TRBV29-1; j_gene: TRBJ2-5; d_gene: NA; CDR3aa: CSVVLETQYF; CDR3nt: TGCAGCGTTGTCTTGGAGACCCAGTACTTC
abundance: once; v_gene: TRBV2; j_gene: TRBJ2-1; d_gene: TRBD2; CDR3aa: CASSQDTSGGVNEQFF; CDR3nt: TGTGCCAGCAGTCAAGACACTAGCGGGGGGGTCAATGAGCAGTTCTTC
abundance: few; v_gene: TRBV7-8; j_gene: TRBJ2-1; d_gene: NA; CDR3aa: CASSPLDGQGWNNEQFF; CDR3nt: TGTGCCAGCAGCCCCCTCGATGGGCAGGGGTGGAACAATGAGCAGTTCTTC
abundance: once; v_gene: TRBV19; j_gene: TRBJ2-5; d_gene: NA; CDR3aa: CASSPPRRRETQYF; CDR3nt: TGTGCCAGTAGCCCCCCCCGGCGGAGGGAGACCCAGTACTTC
abundance: NA; v_gene: TRBV19; j_gene: TRBJ2-7; d_gene: TRBD1; CDR3aa: CASSTPGTGGEQYF; CDR3nt: TGTGCCAGTAGTACACCTGGGACAGGGGGCGAGCAGTACTTC
abundance: NA; v_gene: TRBV18; j_gene: TRBJ1-2; d_gene: NA; CDR3aa: CASSPGTGHSYGYTF; CDR3nt: TGTGCCAGCTCACCCGGTACGGGACATTCCTATGGCTACACCTTC
abundance: NA; v_gene: TRBV15; j_gene: TRBJ1-5; d_gene: TRBD1; CDR3aa: CATSTRTGASNQPQHF; CDR3nt: TGTGCCACCAGCACCCGGACAGGGGCGAGCAATCAGCCCCAGCATTTT
abundance: NA; v_gene: TRBV27; j_gene: TRBJ1-3; d_gene: NA; CDR3aa: CASSSPGTGNTIYF; CDR3nt: TGTGCCAGCAGTTCGCCCGGGACTGGAAACACCATATATTTT
abundance: many; v_gene: TRBV3-1/TRBV3-2; j_gene: TRBJ1-3; d_gene: TRBD1; CDR3aa: CASSQQGASSGNTIYF; CDR3nt: TGTGCCAGCAGCCAACAGGGGGCTTCCTCTGGAAACACCATATATTTT
abundance: once; v_gene: TRBV11-2; j_gene: TRBJ2-1; d_gene: NA; CDR3aa: CASSLGRNEQFF; CDR3nt: TGTGCCAGCAGCTTAGGGCGGAATGAGCAGTTCTTC
abundance: NA; v_gene: TRBV7-9; j_gene: TRBJ1-5; d_gene: TRBD1; CDR3aa: CASSLWGQGDQPQHF; CDR3nt: TGTGCCAGCAGCTTATGGGGACAGGGGGATCAGCCCCAGCATTTT
abundance: many; v_gene: TRBV12-3/TRBV12-4; j_gene: TRBJ1-1; d_gene: NA; CDR3aa: CASSLFGGTEAFF; CDR3nt: TGTGCCAGCAGTTTATTCGGCGGCACTGAAGCTTTCTTT
abundance: NA; v_gene: TRBV29-1; j_gene: TRBJ2-3; d_gene: TRBD2; CDR3aa: CTADAASGYITDTQYF; CDR3nt: TGCACCGCCGACGCGGCTAGCGGGTATATTACAGATACGCAGTATTTT
abundance: NA; v_gene: TRBV9; j_gene: TRBJ2-1; d_gene: TRBD2; CDR3aa: CASSLWGGHNEQFF; CDR3nt: TGTGCCAGCAGTTTGTGGGGGGGACACAATGAGCAGTTCTTC
abundance: NA; v_gene: TRBV19; j_gene: TRBJ1-2; d_gene: TRBD1; CDR3aa: CASSTGEHLNYGYTF; CDR3nt: TGTGCCAGTTCCACAGGGGAACACTTGAACTATGGCTACACCTTC
abundance: NA; v_gene: TRBV28; j_gene: TRBJ1-2; d_gene: NA; CDR3aa: CASSLGGQSNYGYTF; CDR3nt: TGTGCCAGCAGTCTAGGTGGACAGTCTAACTATGGCTACACCTTC
abundance: NA; v_gene: TRBV18; j_gene: TRBJ2-3; d_gene: NA; CDR3aa: CASGSADTQYF; CDR3nt: TGTGCCAGCGGGAGCGCAGATACGCAGTATTTT
abundance: NA; v_gene: TRBV5-6; j_gene: TRBJ2-3; d_gene: NA; CDR3aa: CASSLSRLAFTDTQYF; CDR3nt: TGTGCCAGCAGCTTATCTCGCCTAGCTTTCACAGATACGCAGTATTTT
abundance: NA; v_gene: TRBV5-8; j_gene: TRBJ1-4; d_gene: TRBD1; CDR3aa: CASREGTGVTNEKLFF; CDR3nt: TGTGCCAGCAGGGAAGGGACAGGGGTCACTAATGAAAAACTGTTTTTT
abundance: many; v_gene: TRBV6-4; j_gene: TRBJ2-5; d_gene: NA; CDR3aa: CASSEVLGETQYF; CDR3nt: TGTGCCAGCAGTGAGGTCCTAGGAGAGACCCAGTACTTC
abundance: NA; v_gene: TRBV7-8; j_gene: TRBJ1-6; d_gene: NA; CDR3aa: CASVLSGGAYNSPLHF; CDR3nt: TGTGCCAGCGTGTTAAGTGGCGGCGCCTATAATTCACCCCTCCACTTT
abundance: few; v_gene: TRBV6-5; j_gene: TRBJ2-2; d_gene: NA; CDR3aa: CASRPEAGELFF; CDR3nt: TGTGCCAGCAGGCCCGAGGCCGGGGAGCTGTTTTTT
abundance: NA; v_gene: TRBV7-9; j_gene: TRBJ2-5; d_gene: TRBD1; CDR3aa: CASSSTGAETQYF; CDR3nt: TGTGCCAGCAGCTCGACAGGGGCAGAGACCCAGTACTTC
abundance: NA; v_gene: TRBV5-1; j_gene: TRBJ2-1; d_gene: TRBD2; CDR3aa: CASSLMGLAVNYNEQFF; CDR3nt: TGCGCCAGCAGCTTGATGGGACTAGCCGTCAACTACAATGAGCAGTTCTTC
abundance: NA; v_gene: TRBV6-5; j_gene: TRBJ2-5; d_gene: NA; CDR3aa: CASSSGAVSQETQYF; CDR3nt: TGTGCCAGCAGTTCGGGAGCGGTATCACAAGAGACCCAGTACTTC
abundance: NA; v_gene: TRBV4-1; j_gene: TRBJ2-1; d_gene: NA; CDR3aa: CASSHAGGSSYNEQFF; CDR3nt: TGCGCCAGCAGCCATGCAGGGGGGAGCTCCTACAATGAGCAGTTCTTC
abundance: NA; v_gene: TRBV5-5; j_gene: TRBJ2-5; d_gene: NA; CDR3aa: CASSSTWGRETQYF; CDR3nt: TGTGCCAGCAGCTCCACCTGGGGCAGGGAGACCCAGTACTTC
abundance: NA; v_gene: TRBV9; j_gene: TRBJ2-1; d_gene: NA; CDR3aa: CASSPYGHRSRSSYNEQFF; CDR3nt: TGTGCCAGCAGCCCCTATGGTCACAGGTCCCGAAGCTCCTACAATGAGCAGTTCTTC
abundance: NA; v_gene: TRBV5-4; j_gene: TRBJ1-6; d_gene: NA; CDR3aa: CASSLILTGRSPLHF; CDR3nt: TGTGCCAGCAGCTTAATTTTAACAGGGCGCTCACCCCTCCACTTT
abundance: NA; v_gene: TRBV27; j_gene: TRBJ1-5; d_gene: NA; CDR3aa: CASSSGDYSNQPQHF; CDR3nt: TGTGCCAGCAGTTCGGGGGACTATAGCAATCAGCCCCAGCATTTT
abundance: once; v_gene: TRBV28; j_gene: TRBJ1-2; d_gene: NA; CDR3aa: CASSFNVEAYGYTF; CDR3nt: TGTGCCAGCAGTTTTAACGTCGAGGCGTATGGCTACACCTTC
abundance: NA; v_gene: TRBV3-1/TRBV3-2; j_gene: TRBJ1-1; d_gene: NA; CDR3aa: CASSQRRGTEAFF; CDR3nt: TGTGCCAGCAGCCAAAGGAGAGGCACTGAAGCTTTCTTT
abundance: NA; v_gene: TRBV18; j_gene: TRBJ1-4; d_gene: NA; CDR3aa: CASSPQQGSWTNEKLFF; CDR3nt: TGTGCCAGCTCACCACAACAGGGTTCTTGGACTAATGAAAAACTGTTTTTT
abundance: NA; v_gene: TRBV19; j_gene: TRBJ2-7; d_gene: NA; CDR3aa: CASSTPPSAQYF; CDR3nt: TGTGCCAGTAGTACACCACCCAGCGCGCAGTACTTC
abundance: once; v_gene: TRBV30; j_gene: TRBJ1-2; d_gene: NA; CDR3aa: CAWSEGGEFGYTF; CDR3nt: TGTGCCTGGAGTGAAGGAGGGGAATTTGGCTACACCTTC
abundance: NA; v_gene: TRBV27; j_gene: TRBJ2-3; d_gene: NA; CDR3aa: CASSQTWADTQYF; CDR3nt: TGTGCCAGCAGTCAGACTTGGGCAGATACGCAGTATTTT
abundance: NA; v_gene: TRBV28; j_gene: TRBJ2-1; d_gene: TRBD1; CDR3aa: CASRSWGQGGDEQFF; CDR3nt: TGTGCCAGCAGGAGCTGGGGACAGGGGGGGGATGAGCAGTTCTTC
abundance: few; v_gene: TRBV5-4; j_gene: TRBJ2-2; d_gene: NA; CDR3aa: CASSLGLANTGELFF; CDR3nt: TGTGCCAGCAGCCTCGGTCTGGCGAACACCGGGGAGCTGTTTTTT
abundance: many; v_gene: TRBV15; j_gene: TRBJ1-2; d_gene: TRBD1; CDR3aa: CATSRERGTGSGYTF; CDR3nt: TGTGCCACCAGCAGAGAGCGGGGGACAGGGAGTGGCTACACCTTC
abundance: NA; v_gene: TRBV6-1; j_gene: TRBJ1-2; d_gene: NA; CDR3aa: CASSEAGTGGYTF; CDR3nt: TGTGCCAGCAGTGAAGCCGGTACAGGGGGCTACACCTTC
abundance: NA; v_gene: TRBV7-8; j_gene: TRBJ1-3; d_gene: NA; CDR3aa: CASSLALRGGNTIYF; CDR3nt: TGTGCCAGCAGCTTAGCGCTAAGGGGTGGAAACACCATATATTTT
abundance: NA; v_gene: TRBV6-6; j_gene: TRBJ2-5; d_gene: TRBD1; CDR3aa: CASYFTGVRETQYF; CDR3nt: TGTGCCAGCTACTTTACAGGGGTTAGGGAGACCCAGTACTTC
abundance: NA; v_gene: TRBV10-1; j_gene: TRBJ2-3; d_gene: NA; CDR3aa: CAGPLTTGETSTDTQYF; CDR3nt: TGCGCCGGGCCATTGACGACAGGTGAGACTAGCACAGATACGCAGTATTTT
abundance: NA; v_gene: TRBV6-5; j_gene: TRBJ1-1; d_gene: NA; CDR3aa: CASRLTGYTEAFF; CDR3nt: TGTGCCAGCAGACTTACAGGGTACACTGAAGCTTTCTTT
abundance: NA; v_gene: TRBV7-2; j_gene: TRBJ2-1; d_gene: TRBD1; CDR3aa: CASSSWGQNNEQFF; CDR3nt: TGTGCCAGCAGCTCGTGGGGACAGAATAATGAGCAGTTCTTC
abundance: NA; v_gene: TRBV19; j_gene: TRBJ1-3; d_gene: NA; CDR3aa: CASSPSGGFGNTIYF; CDR3nt: TGTGCCAGTAGCCCTAGCGGCGGCTTTGGGAACACCATATATTTT
abundance: NA; v_gene: TRBV12-3/TRBV12-4; j_gene: TRBJ2-1; d_gene: NA; CDR3aa: CASSFTGNEQFF; CDR3nt: TGTGCCAGCAGTTTCACGGGTAATGAGCAGTTCTTC